One and the same sample provided the 23 T cell receptor beta chains below, sequenced in a study of shared clonotypes between healthy human individuals. Naivety among CD8 cells was defined by CD45RO negativity and positive CCR7 selection, thereby excluding terminally differentiated effector memory CD45RA+ cells. Sequenced by immunoSEQ multiplex PCR; TCRdb stores in-frame clones only, minus some. The sample records 600,000 or so clones, roughly 95% being singletons. Input material: naive CD8+ T cells sorted from blood. All receptors derive from a woman in her 30s in good health.

Turning to this clone: This sample also contains other DNA sequences that code for the same CDR3. The genes are TRBV7-6 and TRBJ1-1; TRBD1 matches at 7 bases. The CDR3 has 15 residues. With 5 bases clipped from V and 0 bases from J, the junction kept 6 bases outside the gene matches. Germline values: CDR1 SGHVS, CDR2 FNYEAQ. Here the CDR3 DNA reads TGTGCCAGCAGCGCGACAGGGACTATGAACACTGAAGCTTTCTTT. It yields the protein CASSATGTMNTEAFF.

The chain is built from TRBV4-1 and TRBJ2-1, with D unresolved. Trimming cost V 0 bases and J 5 bases, with 5 bases left between them. Germline loops: CDR1 MGHRA, CDR2 YSYEKL. The CDR3 consists of 13 residues. The CDR3 loop reads CASSQDPNNEQFF. CDR3 sequence (DNA): TGCGCCAGCAGCCAAGATCCCAACAATGAGCAGTTCTTC.

The chain has TRBV7-6 and TRBJ1-1; the D is unclear. V was cut by 1 base and J by 1 base, with 1 base left in between. Per germline, CDR1 SGHVS and CDR2 FNYEAQ. The CDR3 contains 12 residues. The CDR3 nucleotides read TGTGCCAGCAGCTTAGAGAACACTGAAGCTTTCTTT. Translation: CASSLENTEAFF.

The count of this clone is one. V is TRBV4-1 and J is TRBJ1-2, with unresolved D. CDR1 and CDR2 from the germline V gene are MGHRA and YSYEKL. The ends were cut back, 0 bases at V and 0 bases at J, with 17 bases in the middle. This CDR3 has 18 residues. The DNA for the CDR3 is TGCGCCAGCAGCCAAGATGGAAGCAGGAGTTCTTCTAACTATGGCTACACCTTC. Residues: CASSQDGSRSSSNYGYTF.

This chain joins TRBV5-6 and TRBJ1-2; tentative D call: TRBD1 (6 bases). The CDR3 sequence is 16 residues long. Trimming took off 4 bases at V and 4 bases at J, with 20 bases between the two ends. Per germline, CDR1 SGHDT and CDR2 YYEEEE. CDR3 sequence reads: CASSLRTVLRSYGYTF. The CDR3 DNA sequence: TGTGCCAGCAGCCTCCGGACAGTCCTTCGAAGCTATGGCTACACCTTC.

This chain joins TRBV27 and TRBJ1-2; D is unresolved. CDR1 MNHEY and CDR2 SMNVEV come from the germline V gene (reference sequence). With 0 bases removed from V and 4 bases from J, the gap between germline ends came to 18 bases. This CDR3 contains 17 residues. Here the CDR3 reads CASSLSLSGLSVYGYTF. CDR3 bases: TGTGCCAGCAGTTTATCGCTCTCCGGCCTATCGGTCTATGGCTACACCTTC.

This clone was seen just once. This chain joins TRBV6-1 and TRBJ2-1; 7 nucleotides line up with TRBD2. Germline CDR1 reads MNHNS; CDR2 reads SASEGT. Trimming removed 2 bases from V and 4 bases from J; junction bases left unmatched: 2. The CDR3 extends over 14 amino acids. In DNA, the CDR3 is TGTGCCAGCAGTGAATGGGAGGGATACAATGAGCAGTTCTTC. Its protein product is CASSEWEGYNEQFF.

The chain links TRBV9 to TRBJ2-6, with 9 bases matching TRBD1. This CDR3 contains 18 residues. Germline V gene sequence: CDR1 SGDLS, CDR2 YYNGEE. V shed 0 bases, J shed 1 base, and the junction held 5 bases outside the gene matches. CDR3 bases: TGTGCCAGCAGCGTAGATGTGGACAGGGGTTCTGGGGCCAACGTCCTGACTTTC. Translated, it gives CASSVDVDRGSGANVLTF.

This rearrangement joins TRBV4-1 to TRBJ1-1; D may be TRBD1 (5 bases). Germline CDR1 is MGHRA and CDR2 is YSYEKL. V shed 0 bases and J shed 3 bases, with 14 bases lying between them. The CDR3 is 16 residues long. The CDR3: CASSQEVHRRDTEAFF. The CDR3 bases are TGCGCCAGCAGCCAAGAGGTCCACCGCAGGGACACTGAAGCTTTCTTT.

This chain links TRBV9 with TRBJ1-1; TRBD1 matches 8 bases. The germline V gene has CDR1 SGDLS and CDR2 YYNGEE. V was clipped by 4 bases and J by 1 base; unmatched bases: 6. The length of the CDR3 is 15 residues. The CDR3 is CASSSAGGWNTEAFF. The CDR3 coding sequence is TGTGCCAGCAGCTCAGCAGGGGGCTGGAACACTGAAGCTTTCTTT. Drawing the rest from reference TRBV9 and TRBJ1-1, the complete variable domain is DSGVTQTPKHLITATGQRVTLRCSPRSGDLSVYWYQQSLDQGLQFLIQYYNGEERAKGNILERFSAQQFPDLHSELNLSSLELGDSALYFCASSSAGGWNTEAFFGQGTRLTVV.

V usage is TRBV7-9 and J usage is TRBJ2-3; 9 bases agree with TRBD1. V shed 5 bases and J 3 bases; nucleotides not matched to a gene: 6. This CDR3 spans 15 amino acids. Germline V gives CDR1 SEHNR, CDR2 FQNEAQ (reference sequence). CDR3 nucleotide sequence: TGTGCCAGCAGCCCTTGGACAGGGGAAACAGATACGCAGTATTTT. It translates to CASSPWTGETDTQYF.

The gene calls are TRBV27 and TRBJ2-2; 9 bases are shared with TRBD2. The germline V gene has CDR1 MNHEY and CDR2 SMNVEV (reference sequence). CDR3 length: 17 amino acids. V lost 5 bases, J lost 5 bases, and 12 bases stayed unmatched. The CDR3 bases are TGTGCCAGCAGTCCGACTAGCGGAAGGGATATAACCGGGGAGCTGTTTTTT. This encodes CASSPTSGRDITGELFF.

Notes on this clone: The same CDR3 arises from other DNA sequences in this sample as well. The V gene is TRBV5-4, the J gene TRBJ1-1; possibly TRBD1 for D (5 bases). CDR1 and CDR2 (germline): SGHNT, YYREEE (reference sequence). The CDR3 is made up of 14 amino acids. Trimming cost V 0 bases and J 3 bases, with 9 bases left between them. CDR3: CASSLDLGDTEAFF. CDR3 DNA: TGTGCCAGCAGCTTGGACCTGGGGGACACTGAAGCTTTCTTT.

The chain has TRBV2 and TRBJ2-1; tentatively, D is TRBD2 (6 bases). Germline CDR1 reads SNHLY; CDR2 reads FYNNEI. The CDR3 extends over 15 amino acids. The V end lost 1 base, the J end lost 3 bases, and 10 bases lay between the germline ends. In DNA, the CDR3 is TGTGCCAGCAGTGAAGGGCGCGGGAACTACAATGAGCAGTTCTTC. It is translated as CASSEGRGNYNEQFF.

The genes are TRBV12-5 and TRBJ2-5, with unresolved D. The V end was cut by 6 bases, the J end by 2 bases, with 10 bases between. The germline V gene has CDR1 LGHNT and CDR2 FRNRAP. The CDR3 runs to 13 residues. The CDR3 nucleotides are TGTGCTAGTGGGCAGGATATACAAGAGACCCAGTACTTC. This codes for CASGQDIQETQYF. Full variable domain (rest looked up from reference TRBV12-5 and TRBJ2-5): DARVTQTPRHKVTEMGQEVTMRCQPILGHNTVFWYRQTMMQGLELLAYFRNRAPLDDSGMPKDRFSAEMPDATLATLKIQPSEPRDSAVYFCASGQDIQETQYFGPGTRLLVL.

The gene calls are TRBV6-1 and TRBJ2-7; tentative D call: TRBD1 (5 bases). The CDR3 runs 13 residues. V was cut by 6 bases and J by 2 bases, with 11 bases left in between. Germline CDR1 reads MNHNS; CDR2 reads SASEGT. DNA for the CDR3: TGTGCCAGCAGCGCAGGGTGGGCCTACGAGCAGTACTTC. Translation gives CASSAGWAYEQYF.

This chain uses TRBV6-1 with TRBJ2-1, with D perhaps matching TRBD2 (5 bases). In germline, CDR1 is MNHNS, CDR2 SASEGT. The V end was cut by 1 base, the J end by 4 bases, with 17 bases between. CDR3 length: 17 amino acids. CDR3 region: CASSEVSSYVIYNEQFF. DNA of the CDR3: TGTGCCAGCAGTGAAGTCTCTAGCTACGTTATTTACAATGAGCAGTTCTTC.

V is TRBV27 and J is TRBJ1-1, with a weak D call TRBD1 (5 bases). The CDR3 is made up of 15 amino acids. CDR1 and CDR2 from the germline V gene are MNHEY and SMNVEV (reference sequence). V dropped 3 bases and J dropped 6 bases, with 17 bases sitting between them. CDR3 sequence (DNA): TGTGCCAGCAGTTTTTGGGGCAGTAAGGGGCCTGAAGCTTTCTTT. It yields the protein CASSFWGSKGPEAFF.

The rearrangement uses TRBV28 and TRBJ1-5, with unresolved D. The CDR3 covers 15 residues. Between the trimmed V and J ends, which lost 2 bases and 1 base, there was a span of 9 bases. Germline V gene data show CDR1 as MDHEN and CDR2 as SYDVKM. CDR3 loop: CASSLRQVSNQPQHF. In DNA, the CDR3 is TGTGCCAGCAGTTTACGTCAGGTCAGCAATCAGCCCCAGCATTTT.

The chain couples TRBV11-2 to TRBJ2-1, with TRBD2 matching 13 bases. The germline CDR1 and CDR2 sequences are SGHAT and FQNNGV. Trimming cost V 7 bases and J 0 bases; bases outside gene matches: 6. There are 17 residues in the CDR3. The CDR3 sequence is CASTRTSGRASYNEQFF. In DNA, the CDR3 is TGTGCCAGCACAAGAACTAGCGGGAGGGCCTCCTACAATGAGCAGTTCTTC.

A word on this clone: Additional DNA sequences in this sample encode the identical CDR3. This chain uses TRBV5-1 with TRBJ2-7; 11 nucleotides align to TRBD1. Trimming took 4 bases from V and 3 from J; bases not matched to a gene: 3. The CDR3 consists of 14 residues. Germline V lookup: CDR1 SGHRS, CDR2 YFSETQ. The CDR3 spells CASSQGTGGYEQYF. The CDR3 DNA follows: TGCGCCAGCAGCCAAGGGACAGGGGGCTACGAGCAGTACTTC. The variable domain in full, completed from reference TRBV5-1 and TRBJ2-7, reads KAGVTQTPRYLIKTRGQQVTLSCSPISGHRSVSWYQQTPGQGLQFLFEYFSETQRNKGNFPGRFSGRQFSNSRSEMNVSTLELGDSALYLCASSQGTGGYEQYFGPGTRLTVT.

The V gene is TRBV7-6, the J gene TRBJ2-1; 7 bases align to TRBD1. Germline V gene sequence: CDR1 SGHVS, CDR2 FNYEAQ. The CDR3 has 14 amino acids. J gave up 6 bases and V 5 bases, and 7 bases lay outside the gene matches. CDR3 region: CASSPRQGPNEQFF. The CDR3 DNA is TGTGCCAGCAGCCCCAGACAGGGTCCCAATGAGCAGTTCTTC.

This chain uses TRBV7-9 with TRBJ2-7, with D uncertain. This CDR3 contains 13 residues. Trimming left V 5 bases short and J 0 bases short, with 8 bases between. Per germline, CDR1 SEHNR and CDR2 FQNEAQ (reference sequence). The DNA for the CDR3 is TGTGCCAGCAGCCCCGGGTACTCCTACGAGCAGTACTTC. Protein: CASSPGYSYEQYF.